This T cell receptor (beta chain) is from a study of blood T cell repertoires in COVID-19. Study-wide context: In each case, the material was cDNA or gDNA derived from T cells, B-cell-depleted T cells, or PBMCs.

Methods used by the authors: Estimated nucleated cell counts came from reference gene primer amplification. TCRdb's table, derived via immunoSEQ multiplex PCR, lists solely in-frame clones and lacks some. D and trimming come from the DNA, and the V and J calls and clone size come from that table. The data contain approximately 350,000 clones, 85% to 90% of them seen just once; the ten biggest clones take up about 1%. V shed 4 bases and J 3 bases; nucleotides not matched to a gene: 9. CDR1 and CDR2 from the germline V gene are SGDLS and YYNGEE. The CDR3 has 15 residues. Assignment of participants to cohorts was predicated upon participant-reported clinical history.

This TCR came from a man aged 18 to 29 who had recovered from COVID-19. The sequenced sample consisted of PBMCs or T cells enriched from blood (not recorded which). J is TRBJ1-2 and V is TRBV9, with 7 positions matching TRBD1. CDR3 nucleotides: TGTGCCAGCAGCTTGACTCTAGGGGGCGACTATGGCTACACCTTC. It codes for CASSLTLGGDYGYTF. Using reference TRBV9 and TRBJ1-2 for the parts outside the CDR3, the full variable domain is DSGVTQTPKHLITATGQRVTLRCSPRSGDLSVYWYQQSLDQGLQFLIQYYNGEERAKGNILERFSAQQFPDLHSELNLSSLELGDSALYFCASSLTLGGDYGYTFGSGTRLTVV.